The 16 T cell receptor beta chains below come from one sample, sequenced in a study of long-term antiretroviral therapy in people with HIV. With survey level as its setting, the immunoSEQ assay was v3.0. This table comes from immunoSEQ multiplex PCR, and its TCRdb copy is limited to in-frame clones, with some not included. Of under 35,000 clones listed, 87% are singletons. This specimen was unsorted PBMCs, taken 1.1 years after starting antiretroviral therapy. These receptors all stem from a man between 18 and 29 years old with HIV.

V and J are TRBV30 and TRBJ1-2, with 7 bases lining up with TRBD1. Germline lookup yields CDR1 GTSNPN and CDR2 SVGIG (reference sequence). The CDR3 sequence is 16 residues long. V shed 2 bases and J 2 bases; nucleotides not matched to a gene: 11. CDR3 DNA sequence: TGTGCCTGGAGTCGACCGGGGACAGCAAACAACTATGGCTACACCTTC. Translation: CAWSRPGTANNYGYTF.

V gene TRBV28 combines with J gene TRBJ1-5, with D unclear. With 7 bases removed from V and 4 bases from J, the gap between germline ends came to 14 bases. The CDR3 is 14 residues long. Germline loops: CDR1 MDHEN, CDR2 SYDVKM. The CDR3 sequence: CASKSSPVNQPQHF. The CDR3, as DNA: TGTGCCAGCAAATCTTCCCCCGTTAATCAGCCCCAGCATTTT.

The rearrangement uses TRBV7-3 and TRBJ2-1; TRBD2 agrees at 10 bases. The CDR3 has 16 residues. The V segment lost 5 bases and the J segment 4 bases; nucleotides outside the gene matches: 8. Germline CDR1 reads SGHTA; CDR2 reads FQGTGA. The CDR3: CASSPLLAGAYNEQFF. In nucleotides, the CDR3 is TGTGCCAGCAGCCCCCTTCTAGCGGGAGCATACAATGAGCAGTTCTTC.

The chain carries TRBV7-9 and TRBJ1-1; 7 bases line up with TRBD1. Germline V gene sequence: CDR1 SEHNR, CDR2 FQNEAQ (reference sequence). This CDR3 is built from 18 residues. With V trimmed by 5 bases and J by 3 bases, 18 bases remained unmatched. The CDR3 DNA reads as TGTGCCAGCAGCCCGAATACAGGGGATGGGGGAACCGACACTGAAGCTTTCTTT. It yields the protein CASSPNTGDGGTDTEAFF.

The CDR3, as DNA: TGCGCCAGCAGCCTGACGGGAGACGGGACAGATACGCAGTATTTT. Translated, it gives CASSLTGDGTDTQYF. V is TRBV5-1 and J is TRBJ2-3, with a weak D call TRBD2 (6 bases). The CDR3 extends over 15 amino acids. The ends were cut back, 4 bases at V and 3 bases at J, with 15 bases in the middle. Germline V lookup: CDR1 SGHRS, CDR2 YFSETQ.

This clone showed up just once. V is TRBV5-1 and J is TRBJ2-3; the match to TRBD2 covers 10 bases. CDR3 length: 15 residues. Germline V gene sequence: CDR1 SGHRS, CDR2 YFSETQ. V gave up 4 bases and J gave up 1 base; unmatched junction bases: 3. CDR3 coding DNA: TGCGCCAGCAGCCCGGGGACTAGCGGCACAGATACGCAGTATTTT. The encoded protein is CASSPGTSGTDTQYF.

This chain connects TRBV7-8 to TRBJ2-6; 8 bases fit TRBD1. This CDR3 is built from 15 residues. V dropped 5 bases and J dropped 4; count of bases not matched to a gene: 4. Germline V gene data show CDR1 as SGHVS and CDR2 as FQNEAQ. The CDR3 DNA reads TGTGCCAGCAGCGCCAGGGGGCCCGGGGCCAACGTCCTGACTTTC. Translation: CASSARGPGANVLTF.

This chain joins TRBV6-5 and TRBJ2-7, with D possibly being TRBD2 (5 bases). Germline-derived CDR1 and CDR2 are MNHEY and SVGAGI. V lost 0 bases, J lost 6 bases, and 12 bases lay in between. The CDR3 loop spans 14 amino acids. CDR3 sequence reads: CASSYSGLATEQYF. CDR3 coding DNA: TGTGCCAGCAGTTACTCAGGTCTAGCAACCGAGCAGTACTTC.

J is TRBJ1-1 and V is TRBV9; 9 positions agree with TRBD1. CDR1 and CDR2 (germline): SGDLS, YYNGEE. The V gene end was trimmed by 7 bases and the J gene end by 0 bases; junction bases not matched to a gene: 7. This CDR3 is 15 amino acids long. CDR3 sequence (DNA): TGTGCCAGCGCCACAGGGGGCTTCATGAACACTGAAGCTTTCTTT. Protein product: CASATGGFMNTEAFF. Supplemented by reference TRBV9 and TRBJ1-1, the full variable domain reads DSGVTQTPKHLITATGQRVTLRCSPRSGDLSVYWYQQSLDQGLQFLIQYYNGEERAKGNILERFSAQQFPDLHSELNLSSLELGDSALYFCASATGGFMNTEAFFGQGTRLTVV.

This sequence joins TRBV5-1 and TRBJ1-4, with no clear D. Looked up from germline, CDR1 is SGHRS and CDR2 is YFSETQ. Trimming took 0 bases from V and 0 from J, leaving 15 bases between them. The CDR3 totals 18 residues. CDR3: CASSLGVGRTTTNEKLFF. For the CDR3, the DNA is TGCGCCAGCAGCTTGGGAGTGGGCAGGACGACAACTAATGAAAAACTGTTTTTT.

This rearrangement joins TRBV7-3 to TRBJ2-1; 8 positions match TRBD2. Trimming took 4 bases from V and 2 from J; bases not matched to a gene: 7. The CDR3 is 16 amino acids. Germline V gene lookup returns CDR1 SGHTA and CDR2 FQGTGA. Written as DNA, the CDR3 is TGTGCCAGCAGCTCCTCGGGACTAGACGCCTACAATGAGCAGTTCTTC. This translates into CASSSSGLDAYNEQFF.

The V gene is TRBV7-2, the J gene TRBJ2-7; D possibly corresponds to TRBD2 (6 bases). The CDR3 is made up of 13 amino acids. V lost 4 bases and J lost 3, with 10 bases in between. Looked up from germline, CDR1 is SGHTA and CDR2 is FQGNSA. The CDR3 region has the DNA TGTGCCAGCAGCTCCGCCGGGGGCTACGAGCAGTACTTC. It specifies CASSSAGGYEQYF.

The chain couples TRBV7-2 to TRBJ2-3; D is uncertain. The CDR3 is 14 amino acids. V gave up 7 bases and J gave up 0 bases, with 11 bases separating them. CDR1 is SGHTA and CDR2 is FQGNSA in the germline V gene. The CDR3: CASNFLGSTDTQYF. The CDR3 nucleotides read TGTGCCAGCAACTTTCTGGGGAGCACAGATACGCAGTATTTT.

V gene TRBV6-6 combines with J gene TRBJ2-1; 8 bases line up with TRBD1. Germline CDR1 is MNHNY and CDR2 is SVGAGI (reference sequence). The trim removed 2 bases at V and 4 bases at J, leaving 7 bases unmatched. The CDR3 covers 16 residues. CDR3: CASSYPGGSGYNEQFF. The CDR3 DNA is TGTGCCAGCAGTTACCCAGGGGGCTCTGGATACAATGAGCAGTTCTTC.

V is TRBV5-6 and J is TRBJ2-7; perhaps TRBD1 as D (6 bases). V shed 3 bases and J shed 2 bases, with 12 bases lying between them. In germline, CDR1 is SGHDT, CDR2 YYEEEE. The CDR3 has 14 residues. CDR3: CASSSRQATYEQYF. The CDR3 coding sequence is TGTGCCAGCAGCTCCCGACAGGCAACCTACGAGCAGTACTTC. Full variable domain (rest looked up from reference TRBV5-6 and TRBJ2-7): DAGVTQSPTHLIKTRGQQVTLRCSPKSGHDTVSWYQQALGQGPQFIFQYYEEEERQRGNFPDRFSGHQFPNYSSELNVNALLLGDSALYLCASSSRQATYEQYFGPGTRLTVT.

The V call is TRBV9, the J call TRBJ2-1; a possible D gene is TRBD2 (6 bases). CDR3 length: 17 residues. V dropped 4 bases and J dropped 0 bases, with 17 bases sitting between them. Germline CDR1 and CDR2: SGDLS and YYNGEE. CDR3 loop: CASSPRGAGLSYNEQFF. The CDR3 nucleotides read TGTGCCAGCAGCCCCCGTGGTGCGGGACTCTCCTACAATGAGCAGTTCTTC. Complete variable domain (other parts from reference TRBV9 and TRBJ2-1): DSGVTQTPKHLITATGQRVTLRCSPRSGDLSVYWYQQSLDQGLQFLIQYYNGEERAKGNILERFSAQQFPDLHSELNLSSLELGDSALYFCASSPRGAGLSYNEQFFGPGTRLTVL.